This TCR beta chain was retrieved from a study of CD8+CD57+ T cells in acquired aplastic anemia. Study-wide context: Mean yield of DNA from sorted CD4+ and CD8+ cells was roughly 3.1 ug. For CD4+ cells, healthy donors had an average of roughly 9.8 million reads.

Study conclusions and caveats: Sharing between patients and controls was observed for twenty-nine CD8+ CDR3 sequences. With respect to CD8+ Simpson's diversity, patients and controls did not differ significantly.

Points on this clonotype: As yet, its antigen is unknown.

The template used for profiling TCR beta VDJ and CDR3 was genomic DNA. Each CDR3 protein is one row after TCRdb ran MiXCR on the reads. This table holds 130,000 or so distinct CDR3 sequences, approximately 41% found once. V was trimmed by 2 bases and J by 2 bases, leaving 12 bases between them. In germline, CDR1 is SGHVS, CDR2 FQNEAQ. The CDR3 length is 15 residues. Sample: sorted CD4+, CD8+, or CD8+CD57+ T cells (not recorded which) from PBMCs. This chain joins TRBV7-8 and TRBJ1-2, with D possibly being TRBD1 (6 bases). This TCR was sampled from a human donor in good health, serving as a control. The CDR3 DNA sequence: TGTGCCAGCAGCTTATGGCGGCAGGGGAACTATGGCTACACCTTC. It translates to CASSLWRQGNYGYTF.